Shown below are 21 T cell receptor beta chains from a single sample sequenced in a study of blood T cell repertoires in COVID-19. TCRdb's copy holds only in-frame clones and misses some; the assay was immunoSEQ multiplex PCR. The repertoire holds over 400,000 clones, with approximately 85% as singletons. The sequenced sample consisted of peripheral blood. The source of these receptors is a human donor in a cohort sampled during active COVID-19.

The CDR3 DNA is TGTGCCACCAGCAGTGATTTAGGGGCTACTAATGAAAAACTGTTTTTT. This gives the protein CATSSDLGATNEKLFF. The chain carries TRBV15 and TRBJ1-4; a weak D match, TRBD1 (5 bases). Germline lookup yields CDR1 LNHNV and CDR2 YYDKDF (reference sequence). Trimming left V 3 bases short and J 2 bases short, with 13 bases between. CDR3 length equals 16 residues.

J is TRBJ2-3 and V is TRBV7-3, with D perhaps TRBD2 (7 bases). Trimming removed 5 bases from V and 3 bases from J, with 21 bases in between. CDR3 length: 17 amino acids. Germline loops: CDR1 SGHTA, CDR2 FQGTGA. DNA for the CDR3: TGTGCCAGCAGCCGAGCCTTGGGGGGGCGCCGGACAGATACGCAGTATTTT. This sequence encodes CASSRALGGRRTDTQYF.

V gene TRBV18 combines with J gene TRBJ1-1, with 9 bases fitting TRBD1. CDR1 is KGHSH, CDR2 LQKENI, per germline. With V trimmed by 4 bases and J by 5 bases, 8 bases remained unmatched. The CDR3 extends over 15 amino acids. CDR3 residues: CASSLWTGVRTEAFF. The CDR3, as DNA: TGTGCCAGCTCACTCTGGACAGGGGTCAGGACTGAAGCTTTCTTT.

The chain combines TRBV7-2 with TRBJ2-6, with 8 bases lining up with TRBD1. The V gene's germline CDR1 is SGHTA and CDR2 FQGNSA. V shed 6 bases and J 4 bases; nucleotides not matched to a gene: 8. The CDR3 has 16 residues. In DNA, the CDR3 is TGTGCCAGCAGTCGCTCAGGGGGCGCCGGGGCCAACGTCCTGACTTTC. Translated, it gives CASSRSGGAGANVLTF.

This clone was observed once. The genes are TRBV9 and TRBJ1-1, with 8 bases fitting TRBD1. The CDR3 length is 14 residues. The V segment lost 0 bases and the J segment 10 bases; nucleotides outside the gene matches: 8. Per germline, CDR1 SGDLS and CDR2 YYNGEE. The CDR3 reads CASSVGPGGAGAFF. The CDR3 DNA is TGTGCCAGCAGCGTAGGACCAGGGGGCGCGGGAGCTTTCTTT.

This chain connects TRBV10-1 to TRBJ1-2; 7 bases are shared with TRBD1. This CDR3 is 13 amino acids long. V lost 6 bases to trimming and J lost 8 bases; unmatched junction nucleotides: 9. CDR1 WNHNN and CDR2 SYGVQD come from the germline V gene (reference sequence). The CDR3 reads CASRAAGTEGYTF. In nucleotides, the CDR3 is TGCGCCAGCAGAGCCGCCGGGACAGAGGGCTACACCTTC.

The rearrangement uses TRBV10-3 and TRBJ2-3; D might be TRBD1 (6 bases). The V gene lost 2 bases and the J gene lost 3 bases, with 15 bases spanning the gap. The CDR3 spans 16 residues. Germline CDR1 reads ENHRY; CDR2 reads SYGVKD. DNA of the CDR3: TGTGCCATCAGTGAGATCCAGGGGTTTATGACAGATACGCAGTATTTT. It encodes CAISEIQGFMTDTQYF.

This clone was seen a handful of times. The same CDR3 is also encoded by other DNA sequences in this sample. The chain couples TRBV5-1 to TRBJ2-7; 12 bases are a match to TRBD2. The CDR3 runs 14 residues. Per germline, CDR1 SGHRS and CDR2 YFSETQ. The V gene end was trimmed by 4 bases and the J gene end by 4 bases; junction bases not matched to a gene: 3. Here the CDR3 reads CASSPTSGSYEQYF. DNA for the CDR3: TGCGCCAGCAGCCCGACTAGCGGGAGTTACGAGCAGTACTTC.

The rearrangement joins TRBV12-3 or TRBV12-4 to TRBJ1-2; D is possibly TRBD1 (5 bases). This CDR3 comprises 13 residues. V lost 1 base, J lost 8 bases, and 11 bases lay in between. CDR3 sequence: CASSLDPGGGYTF. In DNA form, the CDR3 reads TGTGCCAGCAGTTTAGATCCCGGGGGAGGCTACACCTTC.

The chain couples TRBV7-9 to TRBJ1-5, with no clear D. Per germline, CDR1 SEHNR and CDR2 FQNEAQ (reference sequence). The CDR3 runs 16 residues. The V gene lost 1 base and the J gene lost 4 bases, with 14 bases spanning the gap. CDR3 region: CASSLVGPTKNQPQHF. DNA for the CDR3: TGTGCCAGCAGCTTAGTTGGCCCGACTAAGAATCAGCCCCAGCATTTT.

The rearrangement joins TRBV7-9 to TRBJ1-2, with TRBD1 matching over 9 bases. Germline CDR1 is SEHNR and CDR2 is FQNEAQ (reference sequence). Trimming at V came to 7 bases and at J to 6 bases, leaving 15 bases not matched to a gene. The CDR3 is 16 residues long. The CDR3: CASTLGWTGEGNGYTF. The CDR3 bases are TGTGCCAGCACTTTAGGCTGGACAGGGGAGGGTAATGGCTACACCTTC.

The chain employs TRBV21-1 and TRBJ1-1. TRBV21-1 is a pseudogene segment. The CDR3 is made up of 14 amino acids. DNA for the CDR3: TGTGCCAGCAGCAAAGCCCGGGAGGAAACTGAAGCTTTCTTT. This translates into CASSKAREETEAFF.

The chain uses TRBV9 and TRBJ1-3; TRBD1 aligns across 9 bases. V gave up 3 bases and J gave up 2 bases; unmatched junction bases: 3. The CDR3 spans 15 residues. CDR1 is SGDLS and CDR2 is YYNGEE in the germline V gene. CDR3 nucleotide sequence: TGTGCCAGCAGCGGAACAGGGGGCACTGGAAACACCATATATTTT. Its protein product is CASSGTGGTGNTIYF.

J is TRBJ2-1 and V is TRBV30, with TRBD2 as a possible D gene (5 bases). The length of the CDR3 is 16 residues. Germline CDR1 reads GTSNPN; CDR2 reads SVGIG (reference sequence). V was pared by 4 bases and J by 6 bases, with 22 bases between. This CDR3 reads CAWTFGTRGLGNEQFF. The DNA of the CDR3 is TGTGCCTGGACCTTTGGAACTAGAGGGCTGGGCAATGAGCAGTTCTTC.

Worth noting for this clone: The same CDR3 also results from other DNA sequences found in this sample. The chain links TRBV27 to TRBJ2-1; 11 positions agree with TRBD2. Trimming cost V 2 bases and J 0 bases; bases outside gene matches: 3. The CDR3 runs 17 residues. From germline, CDR1 is MNHEY and CDR2 SMNVEV (reference sequence). CDR3 in DNA: TGTGCCAGCAGTTTAGGACTAGCGGGTAGCTCCTACAATGAGCAGTTCTTC. It specifies CASSLGLAGSSYNEQFF.

The CDR3 sequence is CASSPRCRQGLGNTIYF. DNA for the CDR3: TGCGCCAGCAGTCCAAGATGTCGCCAGGGGTTGGGAAACACCATATATTTT. This chain links TRBV23-1 with TRBJ1-3; D might be TRBD1 (6 bases). TRBV23-1 is reported as an ORF; its role is uncertain. This CDR3 region has 17 residues. Trimming stripped 4 bases from V and 4 bases from J, with 20 bases between.

The genes are TRBV28 and TRBJ1-2; the D gene is possibly TRBD1 (5 bases). The CDR3 consists of 12 residues. Germline V gives CDR1 MDHEN, CDR2 SYDVKM. Trimming removed 6 bases at V and 8 bases at J, with 13 bases between. CDR3 residues: CASRVRARGYTF. CDR3 bases: TGTGCCAGCAGGGTCAGGGCCAGGGGCTACACCTTC.

This chain links TRBV6-5 with TRBJ2-3, with D possibly matching TRBD2 (6 bases). This CDR3 has 14 residues. Germline CDR1 and CDR2: MNHEY and SVGAGI. V lost 7 bases to trimming and J lost 5 bases, with 16 bases between them. CDR3 sequence reads: CASTTPVGGDTQYF. The CDR3 bases are TGTGCCAGCACCACCCCCGTGGGGGGAGATACGCAGTATTTT.

The CDR3 DNA reads TGTGCCTGGAGGAACAGTTTGAATGAAAAACTGTTTTTT. It is translated as CAWRNSLNEKLFF. V usage is TRBV30 and J usage is TRBJ1-4; no definite D call. This CDR3 region has 13 residues. Germline assignment: CDR1 GTSNPN and CDR2 SVGIG (reference sequence). V lost 3 bases and J lost 5, with 10 bases in between.

This clone was recorded a few times. V gene TRBV5-4 combines with J gene TRBJ1-5; D is possibly TRBD1 (5 bases). CDR1 is SGHNT and CDR2 is YYREEE in the germline V gene (reference sequence). This CDR3 contains 15 residues. The germline V and J ends were trimmed by 4 bases and 2 bases, with 13 bases remaining between them. CDR3 in amino acids: CASSPGREGNQPQHF. The CDR3 DNA follows: TGTGCCAGCAGCCCAGGGAGGGAGGGCAATCAGCCCCAGCATTTT.

The chain combines TRBV27 with TRBJ2-2; 7 bases map to TRBD1. The length of the CDR3 is 18 residues. The V gene's germline CDR1 is MNHEY and CDR2 SMNVEV (reference sequence). V trimming: 2 bases; J trimming: 8 bases; junction bases outside the gene matches: 17. In DNA form, the CDR3 reads TGTGCCAGCAGTTTACTCGCCGTTCGACAGGGCCCACCAGGGGAGCTGTTTTTT. This translates into CASSLLAVRQGPPGELFF.